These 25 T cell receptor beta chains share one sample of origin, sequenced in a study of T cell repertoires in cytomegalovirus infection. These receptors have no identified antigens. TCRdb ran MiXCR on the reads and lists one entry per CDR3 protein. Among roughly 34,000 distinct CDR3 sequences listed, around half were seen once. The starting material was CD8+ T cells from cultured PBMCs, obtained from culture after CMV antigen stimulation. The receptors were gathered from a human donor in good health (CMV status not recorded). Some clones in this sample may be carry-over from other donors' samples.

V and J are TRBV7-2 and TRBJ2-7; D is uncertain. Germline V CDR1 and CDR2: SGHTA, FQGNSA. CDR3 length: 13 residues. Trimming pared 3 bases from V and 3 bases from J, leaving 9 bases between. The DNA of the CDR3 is TGTGCCAGCAGCTTGGGATCTTTCTACGAGCAGTACTTC. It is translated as CASSLGSFYEQYF.

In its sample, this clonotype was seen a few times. CDR3 DNA: TGTGCCAGCAGTTCCCATGGGCGAGCGGGGTACACAGATACGCAGTATTTT. Its protein is CASSSHGRAGYTDTQYF. The chain employs TRBV6-6 and TRBJ2-3; 7 bases align to TRBD2. Germline V gene data show CDR1 as MNHNY and CDR2 as SVGAGI (reference sequence). The CDR3 runs to 17 residues. The V segment lost 4 bases and the J segment 2 bases; nucleotides outside the gene matches: 12.

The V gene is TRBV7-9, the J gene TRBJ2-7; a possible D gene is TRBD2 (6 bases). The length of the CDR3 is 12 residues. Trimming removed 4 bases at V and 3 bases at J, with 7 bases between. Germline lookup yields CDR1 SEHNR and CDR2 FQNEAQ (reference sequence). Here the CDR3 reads CASSSRGYEQYF. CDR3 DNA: TGTGCCAGCAGCTCGCGGGGCTACGAGCAGTACTTC.

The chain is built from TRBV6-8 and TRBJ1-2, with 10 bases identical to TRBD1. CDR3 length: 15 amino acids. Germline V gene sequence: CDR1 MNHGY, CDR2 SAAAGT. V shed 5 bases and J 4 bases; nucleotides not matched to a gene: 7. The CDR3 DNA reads TGTGCCAGCAGTGTTGACAGGGGGCGCAGCTATGGCTACACCTTC. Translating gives CASSVDRGRSYGYTF.

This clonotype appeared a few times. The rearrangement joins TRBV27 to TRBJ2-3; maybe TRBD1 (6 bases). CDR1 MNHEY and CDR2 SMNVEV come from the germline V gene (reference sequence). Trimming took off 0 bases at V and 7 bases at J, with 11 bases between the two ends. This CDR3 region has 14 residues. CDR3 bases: TGTGCCAGCAGTTTATCGGGGGCGCGGAATACGCAGTATTTT. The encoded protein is CASSLSGARNTQYF.

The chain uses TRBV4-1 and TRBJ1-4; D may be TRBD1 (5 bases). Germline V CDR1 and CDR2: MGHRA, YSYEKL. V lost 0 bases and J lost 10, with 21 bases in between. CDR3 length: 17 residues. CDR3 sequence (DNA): TGCGCCAGCAGCCAAGATCTTACGGGGGAACTCCGAGGAAAACTGTTTTTT. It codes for CASSQDLTGELRGKLFF.

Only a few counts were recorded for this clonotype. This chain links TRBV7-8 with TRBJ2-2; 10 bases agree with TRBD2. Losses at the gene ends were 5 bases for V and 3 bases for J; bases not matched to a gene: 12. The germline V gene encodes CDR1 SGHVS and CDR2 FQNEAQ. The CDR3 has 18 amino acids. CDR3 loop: CASSLRASGSLDTGELFF. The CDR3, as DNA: TGTGCCAGCAGCCTCAGGGCTAGCGGGAGTTTGGACACCGGGGAGCTGTTTTTT. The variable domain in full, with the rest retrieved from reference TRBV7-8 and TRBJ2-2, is GAGVSQSPRYKVAKRGQDVALRCDPISGHVSLFWYQQALGQGPEFLTYFQNEAQLDKSGLPSDRFFAERPEGSVSTLKIQRTQQEDSAVYLCASSLRASGSLDTGELFFGEGSRLTVL.

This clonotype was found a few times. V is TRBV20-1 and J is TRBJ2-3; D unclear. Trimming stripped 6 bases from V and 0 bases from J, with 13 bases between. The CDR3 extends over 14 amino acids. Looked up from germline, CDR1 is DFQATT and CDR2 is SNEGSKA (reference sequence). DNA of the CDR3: TGCAGTGCGCGTCTCCGCGTTAGCACAGATACGCAGTATTTT. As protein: CSARLRVSTDTQYF.

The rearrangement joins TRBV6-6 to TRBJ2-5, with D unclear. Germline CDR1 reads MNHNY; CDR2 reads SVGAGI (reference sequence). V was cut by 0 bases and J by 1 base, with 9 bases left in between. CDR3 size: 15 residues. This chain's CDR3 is CASSYSSRAQETQYF. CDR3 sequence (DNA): TGTGCCAGCAGTTACTCGAGTAGGGCCCAAGAGACCCAGTACTTC.

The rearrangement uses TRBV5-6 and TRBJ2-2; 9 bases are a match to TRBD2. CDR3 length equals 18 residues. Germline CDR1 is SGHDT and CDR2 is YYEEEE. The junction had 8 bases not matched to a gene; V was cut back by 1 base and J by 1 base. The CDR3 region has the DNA TGTGCCAGCAGCTTGTATCTAGCGGGATTTGGGAACACCGGGGAGCTGTTTTTT. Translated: CASSLYLAGFGNTGELFF.

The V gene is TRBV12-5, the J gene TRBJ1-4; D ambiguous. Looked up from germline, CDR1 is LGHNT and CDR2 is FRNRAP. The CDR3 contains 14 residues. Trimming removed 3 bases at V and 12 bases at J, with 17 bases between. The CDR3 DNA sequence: TGTGCTAGTGGTTTTTCAAACGGCCGGCCTGAACTGTTTTTT. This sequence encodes CASGFSNGRPELFF.

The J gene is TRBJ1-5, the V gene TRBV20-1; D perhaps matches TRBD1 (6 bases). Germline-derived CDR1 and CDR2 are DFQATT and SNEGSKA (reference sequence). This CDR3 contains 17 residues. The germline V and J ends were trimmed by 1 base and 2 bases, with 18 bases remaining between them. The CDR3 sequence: CSARALEREGGNQPQHF. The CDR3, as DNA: TGCAGTGCTAGAGCCCTAGAGAGGGAGGGGGGCAATCAGCCCCAGCATTTT.

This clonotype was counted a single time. The CDR3 DNA reads as TGTGCCAGCAGCTTAAACCCAGGGGCGGGCACTGAAGCTTTCTTT. Its translation is CASSLNPGAGTEAFF. This chain joins TRBV7-3 and TRBJ1-1; D may be TRBD1 (6 bases). The CDR3 sequence is 15 residues long. V lost 1 base and J lost 4, with 13 bases in between. Germline V gene lookup returns CDR1 SGHTA and CDR2 FQGTGA.

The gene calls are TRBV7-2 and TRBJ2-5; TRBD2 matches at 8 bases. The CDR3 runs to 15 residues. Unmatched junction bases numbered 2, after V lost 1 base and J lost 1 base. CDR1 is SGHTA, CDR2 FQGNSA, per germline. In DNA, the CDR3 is TGTGCCAGCAGCTTAGACAGCGGGAGCCAAGAGACCCAGTACTTC. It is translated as CASSLDSGSQETQYF.

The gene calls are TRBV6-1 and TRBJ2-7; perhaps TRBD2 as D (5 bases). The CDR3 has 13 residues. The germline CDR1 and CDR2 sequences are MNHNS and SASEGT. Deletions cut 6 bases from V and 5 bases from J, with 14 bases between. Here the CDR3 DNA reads TGTGCCAGCAGCGCCCTTGGGAGAGACGAGCAGTACTTC. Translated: CASSALGRDEQYF.

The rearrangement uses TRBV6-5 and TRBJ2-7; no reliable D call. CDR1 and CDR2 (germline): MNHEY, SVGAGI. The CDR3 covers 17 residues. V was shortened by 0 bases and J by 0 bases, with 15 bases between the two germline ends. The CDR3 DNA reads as TGTGCCAGCAGTTACTCGAACACGCCCGACCTCTCCTACGAGCAGTACTTC. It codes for CASSYSNTPDLSYEQYF.

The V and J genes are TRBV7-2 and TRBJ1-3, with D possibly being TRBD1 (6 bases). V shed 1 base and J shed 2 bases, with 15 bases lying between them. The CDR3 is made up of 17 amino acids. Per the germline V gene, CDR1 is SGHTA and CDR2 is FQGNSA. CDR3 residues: CASSLVRGRGAGNTIYF. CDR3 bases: TGTGCCAGCAGCTTAGTCCGGGGCAGGGGAGCTGGAAACACCATATATTTT. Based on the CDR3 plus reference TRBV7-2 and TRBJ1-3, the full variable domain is GAGVSQSPSNKVTEKGKDVELRCDPISGHTALYWYRQSLGQGLEFLIYFQGNSAPDKSGLPSDRFSAERTGGSVSTLTIQRTQQEDSAVYLCASSLVRGRGAGNTIYFGEGSWLTVV.

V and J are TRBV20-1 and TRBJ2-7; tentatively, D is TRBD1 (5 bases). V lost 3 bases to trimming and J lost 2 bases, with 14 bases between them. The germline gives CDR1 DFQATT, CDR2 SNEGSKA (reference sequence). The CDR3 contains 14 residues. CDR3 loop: CSASQRQIPYEQYF. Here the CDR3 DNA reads TGCAGTGCTAGCCAGCGACAGATACCCTACGAGCAGTACTTC.

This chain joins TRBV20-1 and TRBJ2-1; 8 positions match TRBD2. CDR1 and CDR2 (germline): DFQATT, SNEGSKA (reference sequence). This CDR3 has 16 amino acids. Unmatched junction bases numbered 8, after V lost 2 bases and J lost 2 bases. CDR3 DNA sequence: TGCAGTGCTAGAATGCTGGCGGGAGGAGCCTACAATGAGCAGTTCTTC. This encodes CSARMLAGGAYNEQFF.

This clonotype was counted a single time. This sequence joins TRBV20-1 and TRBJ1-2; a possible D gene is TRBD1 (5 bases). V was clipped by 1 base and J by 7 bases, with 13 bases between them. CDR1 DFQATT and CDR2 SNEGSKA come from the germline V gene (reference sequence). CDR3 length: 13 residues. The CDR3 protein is CSARGAGPVGYTF. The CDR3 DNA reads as TGCAGTGCTAGAGGTGCAGGGCCCGTTGGCTACACCTTC.

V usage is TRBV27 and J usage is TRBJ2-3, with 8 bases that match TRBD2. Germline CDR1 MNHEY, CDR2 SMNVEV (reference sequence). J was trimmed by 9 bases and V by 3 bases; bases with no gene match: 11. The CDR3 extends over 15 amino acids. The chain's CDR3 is CASSFTPEGGGTQYF. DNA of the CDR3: TGTGCCAGCAGTTTCACCCCCGAGGGCGGGGGGACGCAGTATTTT.

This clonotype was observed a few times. CDR3 sequence reads: CASSLDGRVGNEQFF. CDR3 DNA: TGTGCCAGCAGTTTGGACGGGAGGGTCGGCAATGAGCAGTTCTTC. The chain employs TRBV27 and TRBJ2-1; 8 bases map to TRBD2. The CDR3 has 15 residues. CDR1 MNHEY and CDR2 SMNVEV come from the germline V gene (reference sequence). J was trimmed by 6 bases and V by 3 bases; bases with no gene match: 7.

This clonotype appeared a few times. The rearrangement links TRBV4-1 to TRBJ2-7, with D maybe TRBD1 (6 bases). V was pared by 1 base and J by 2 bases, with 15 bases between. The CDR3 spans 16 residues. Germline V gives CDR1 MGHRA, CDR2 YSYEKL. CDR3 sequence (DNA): TGCGCCAGCAGCCAAGGATCGGACAGAGTTACCTACGAGCAGTACTTC. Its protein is CASSQGSDRVTYEQYF.

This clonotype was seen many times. In nucleotides, the CDR3 is TGTGCCAGCAGCTACCGGGACAGGCACACTGAAGCTTTCTTT. Residues: CASSYRDRHTEAFF. The rearrangement links TRBV12-3 or TRBV12-4 to TRBJ1-1; 8 bases agree with TRBD1. The CDR3 is made up of 14 amino acids. V trimming: 6 bases; J trimming: 3 bases; junction bases outside the gene matches: 6.

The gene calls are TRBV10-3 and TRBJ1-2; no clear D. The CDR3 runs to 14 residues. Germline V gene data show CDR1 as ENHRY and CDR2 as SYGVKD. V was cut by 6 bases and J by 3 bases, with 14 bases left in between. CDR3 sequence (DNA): TGTGCCATCAGGGATGATACAACCTACTATGGCTACACCTTC. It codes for CAIRDDTTYYGYTF.